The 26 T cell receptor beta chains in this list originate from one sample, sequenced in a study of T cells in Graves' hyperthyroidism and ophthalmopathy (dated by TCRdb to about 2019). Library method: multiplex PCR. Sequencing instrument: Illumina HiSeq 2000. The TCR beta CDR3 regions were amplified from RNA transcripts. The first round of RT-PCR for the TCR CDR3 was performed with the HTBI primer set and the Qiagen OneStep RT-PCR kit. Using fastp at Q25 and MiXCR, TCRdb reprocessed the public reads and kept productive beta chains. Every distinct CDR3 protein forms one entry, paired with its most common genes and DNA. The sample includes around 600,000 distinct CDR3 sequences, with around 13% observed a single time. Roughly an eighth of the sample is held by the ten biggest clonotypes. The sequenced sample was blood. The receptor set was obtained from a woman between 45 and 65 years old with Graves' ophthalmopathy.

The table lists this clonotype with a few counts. As DNA, the CDR3 is TGTGCCACCAACCCCGGGACAGGAAAGGACACAGATACGCAGTATTTT. Amino acid sequence: CATNPGTGKDTDTQYF. This chain uses TRBV15 with TRBJ2-3, with TRBD1 matching over 8 bases. The CDR3 is 16 residues long. With 7 bases clipped from V and 2 bases from J, the junction kept 11 bases outside the gene matches. CDR1 and CDR2 (germline): LNHNV, YYDKDF (reference sequence).

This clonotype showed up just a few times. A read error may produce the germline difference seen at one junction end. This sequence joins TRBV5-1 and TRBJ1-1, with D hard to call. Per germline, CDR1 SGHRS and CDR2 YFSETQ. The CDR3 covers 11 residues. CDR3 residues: CASSLEGAVLF. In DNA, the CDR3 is TGCGCCAGCAGCTTGGAAGGTGCGGTTCTCTTT.

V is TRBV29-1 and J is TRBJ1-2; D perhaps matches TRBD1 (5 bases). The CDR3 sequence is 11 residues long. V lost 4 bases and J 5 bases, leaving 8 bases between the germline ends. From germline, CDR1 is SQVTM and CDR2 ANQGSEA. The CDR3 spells CSVGTLYGYTF. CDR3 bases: TGCAGCGTTGGGACACTATATGGCTACACCTTC.

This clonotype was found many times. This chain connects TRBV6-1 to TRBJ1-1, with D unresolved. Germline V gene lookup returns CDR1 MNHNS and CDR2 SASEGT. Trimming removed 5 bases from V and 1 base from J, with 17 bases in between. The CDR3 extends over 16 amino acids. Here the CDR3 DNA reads TGTGCCAGCAGTTATTTGGATGGCACAACGAACACTGAAGCTTTCTTT. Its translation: CASSYLDGTTNTEAFF.

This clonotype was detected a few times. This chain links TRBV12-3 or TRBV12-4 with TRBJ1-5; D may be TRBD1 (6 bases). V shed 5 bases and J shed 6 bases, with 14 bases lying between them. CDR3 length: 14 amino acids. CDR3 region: CASSPHQGFQPQHF. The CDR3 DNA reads TGTGCCAGCAGTCCCCATCAGGGGTTTCAGCCCCAGCATTTT.

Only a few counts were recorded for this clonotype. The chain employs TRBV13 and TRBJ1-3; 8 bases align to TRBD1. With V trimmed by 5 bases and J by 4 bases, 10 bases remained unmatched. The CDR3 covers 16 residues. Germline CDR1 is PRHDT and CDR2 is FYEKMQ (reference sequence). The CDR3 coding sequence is TGTGCCAGCAGCCCGCGCAGGGGGCAATCGGGAAACACCATATATTTT. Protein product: CASSPRRGQSGNTIYF.

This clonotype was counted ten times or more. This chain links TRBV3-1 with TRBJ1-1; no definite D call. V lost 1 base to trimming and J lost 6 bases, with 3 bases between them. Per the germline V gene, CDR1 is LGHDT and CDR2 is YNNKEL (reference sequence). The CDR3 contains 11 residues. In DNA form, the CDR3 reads TGTGCCAGCAGCCAAGCAGCTGAAGCTTTCTTT. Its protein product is CASSQAAEAFF.

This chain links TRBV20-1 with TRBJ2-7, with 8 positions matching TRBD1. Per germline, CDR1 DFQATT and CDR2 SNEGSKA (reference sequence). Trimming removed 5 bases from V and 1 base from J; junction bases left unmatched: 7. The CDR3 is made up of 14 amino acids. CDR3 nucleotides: TGCAGTGCTCTTGCTGACAGGGGATCCTACGAGCAGTACTTC. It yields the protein CSALADRGSYEQYF.

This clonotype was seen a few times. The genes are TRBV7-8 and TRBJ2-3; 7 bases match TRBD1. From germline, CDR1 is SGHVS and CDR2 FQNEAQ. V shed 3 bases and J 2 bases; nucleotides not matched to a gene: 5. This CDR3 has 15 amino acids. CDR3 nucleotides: TGTGCCAGCAGCTTTAAGACAGGGTACACAGATACGCAGTATTTT. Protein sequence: CASSFKTGYTDTQYF.

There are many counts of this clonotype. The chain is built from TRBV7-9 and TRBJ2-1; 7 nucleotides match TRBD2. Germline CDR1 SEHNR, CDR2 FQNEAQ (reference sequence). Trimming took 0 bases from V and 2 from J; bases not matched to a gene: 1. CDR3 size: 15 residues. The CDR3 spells CASSLAGGTYNEQFF. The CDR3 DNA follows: TGTGCCAGCAGCTTAGCGGGAGGGACCTACAATGAGCAGTTCTTC. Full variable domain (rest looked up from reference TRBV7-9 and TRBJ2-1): DTGVSQNPRHKITKRGQNVTFRCDPISEHNRLYWYRQTLGQGPEFLTYFQNEAQLEKSRLLSDRFSAERPKGSFSTLEIQRTEQGDSAMYLCASSLAGGTYNEQFFGPGTRLTVL.

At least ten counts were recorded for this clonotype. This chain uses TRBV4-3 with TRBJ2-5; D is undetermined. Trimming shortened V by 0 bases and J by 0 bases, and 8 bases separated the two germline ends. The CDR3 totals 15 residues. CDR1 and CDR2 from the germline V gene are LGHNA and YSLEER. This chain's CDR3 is CASSQEFGYQETQYF. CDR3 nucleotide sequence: TGCGCCAGCAGCCAAGAATTTGGGTACCAAGAGACCCAGTACTTC.

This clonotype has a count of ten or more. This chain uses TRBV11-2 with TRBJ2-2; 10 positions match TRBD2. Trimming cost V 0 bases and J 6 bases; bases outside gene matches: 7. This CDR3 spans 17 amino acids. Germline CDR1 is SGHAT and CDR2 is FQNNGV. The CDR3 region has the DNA TGTGCCAGCAGCTTAGATAGAGCTAGCGGGAGAGCCGGGGAGCTGTTTTTT. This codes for CASSLDRASGRAGELFF.

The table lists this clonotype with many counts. DNA for the CDR3: TGTGCCAGCGCTACATGGAACACTGAAGCTTTCTTT. Translating it yields CASATWNTEAFF. The V and J genes are TRBV6-2 or TRBV6-3 and TRBJ1-1; D unresolved. Germline CDR1 is MNHEY and CDR2 is SVGEGT. This CDR3 is 12 amino acids long. The ends were cut back, 8 bases at V and 1 base at J, with 8 bases in the middle.

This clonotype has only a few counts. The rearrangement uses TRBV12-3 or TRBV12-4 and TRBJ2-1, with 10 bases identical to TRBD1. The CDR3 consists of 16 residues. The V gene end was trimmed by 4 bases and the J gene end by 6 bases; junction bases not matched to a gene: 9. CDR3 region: CASSYMTGTGVNEQFF. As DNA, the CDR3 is TGTGCCAGCAGTTACATGACCGGGACAGGGGTCAATGAGCAGTTCTTC.

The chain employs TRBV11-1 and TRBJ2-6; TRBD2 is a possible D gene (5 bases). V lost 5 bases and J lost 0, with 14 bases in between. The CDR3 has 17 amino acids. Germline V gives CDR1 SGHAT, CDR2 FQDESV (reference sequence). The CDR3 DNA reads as TGTGCCAGCAGCCCACGAGGGCCTCGCTCTGGGGCCAACGTCCTGACTTTC. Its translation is CASSPRGPRSGANVLTF.

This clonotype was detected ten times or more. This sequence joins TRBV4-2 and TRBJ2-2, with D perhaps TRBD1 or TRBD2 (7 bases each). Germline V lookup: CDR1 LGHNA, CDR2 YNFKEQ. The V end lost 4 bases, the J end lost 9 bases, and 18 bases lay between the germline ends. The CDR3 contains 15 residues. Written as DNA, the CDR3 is TGTGCCAGCAGCCCGGGCCCAGGGGGGGGCCGGGAGCTGTTTTTT. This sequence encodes CASSPGPGGGRELFF.

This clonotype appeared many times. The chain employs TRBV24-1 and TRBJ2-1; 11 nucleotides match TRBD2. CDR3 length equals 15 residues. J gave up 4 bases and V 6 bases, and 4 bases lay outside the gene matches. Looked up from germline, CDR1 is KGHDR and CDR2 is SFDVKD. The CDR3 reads CATSITSGSYNEQFF. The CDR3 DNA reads TGTGCCACCAGTATAACTAGCGGGAGTTACAATGAGCAGTTCTTC.

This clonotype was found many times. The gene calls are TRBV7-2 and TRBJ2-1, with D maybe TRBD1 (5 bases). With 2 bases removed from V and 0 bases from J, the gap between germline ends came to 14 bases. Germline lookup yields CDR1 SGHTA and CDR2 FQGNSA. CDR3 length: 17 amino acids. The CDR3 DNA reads TGTGCCAGCAGCTTAAGGTTAGCAGGGTACTCCTACAATGAGCAGTTCTTC. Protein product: CASSLRLAGYSYNEQFF.

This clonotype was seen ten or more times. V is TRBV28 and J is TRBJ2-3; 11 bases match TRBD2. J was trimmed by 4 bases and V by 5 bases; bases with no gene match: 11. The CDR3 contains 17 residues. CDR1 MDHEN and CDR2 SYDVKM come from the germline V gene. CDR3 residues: CASSGASGRKLADTQYF. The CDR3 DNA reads TGTGCCAGCAGTGGGGCTAGCGGGAGGAAATTAGCAGATACGCAGTATTTT.

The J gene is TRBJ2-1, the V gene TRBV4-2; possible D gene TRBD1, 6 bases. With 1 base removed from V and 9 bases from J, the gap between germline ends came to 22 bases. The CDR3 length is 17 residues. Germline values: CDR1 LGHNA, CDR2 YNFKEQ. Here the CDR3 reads CASSQVGVLRGVGEQFF. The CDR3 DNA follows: TGTGCCAGCAGCCAAGTTGGTGTCCTCAGGGGCGTGGGTGAGCAGTTCTTC.

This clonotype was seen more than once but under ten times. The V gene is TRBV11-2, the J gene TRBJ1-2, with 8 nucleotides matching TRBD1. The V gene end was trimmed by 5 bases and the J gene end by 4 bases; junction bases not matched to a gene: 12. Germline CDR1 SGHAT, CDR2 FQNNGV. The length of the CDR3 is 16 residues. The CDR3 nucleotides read TGTGCCAGCAGCCAGGACTCCGGGACAGGTCTCTATGGCTACACCTTC. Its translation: CASSQDSGTGLYGYTF.

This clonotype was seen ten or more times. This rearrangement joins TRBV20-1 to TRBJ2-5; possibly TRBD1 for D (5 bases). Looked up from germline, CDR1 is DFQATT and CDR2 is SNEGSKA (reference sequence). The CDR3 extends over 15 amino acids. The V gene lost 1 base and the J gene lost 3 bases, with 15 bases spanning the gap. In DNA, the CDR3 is TGCAGTGCTAGAGCCCCCCCCCCGACAGAAGAGACCCAGTACTTC. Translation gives CSARAPPPTEETQYF.

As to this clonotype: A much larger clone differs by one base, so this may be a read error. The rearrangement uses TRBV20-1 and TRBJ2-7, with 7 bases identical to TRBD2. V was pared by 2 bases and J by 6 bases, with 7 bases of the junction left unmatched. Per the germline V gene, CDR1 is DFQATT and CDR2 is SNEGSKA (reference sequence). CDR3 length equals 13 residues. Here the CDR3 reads CSARIGTIGEQYF. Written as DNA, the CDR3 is TGCAGTGCTAGAATTGGGACTATTGGCGAGCAGTACTTC.

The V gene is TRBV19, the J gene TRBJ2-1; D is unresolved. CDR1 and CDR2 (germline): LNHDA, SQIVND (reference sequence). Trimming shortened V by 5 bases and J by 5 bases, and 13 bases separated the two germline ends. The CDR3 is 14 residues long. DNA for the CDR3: TGTGCCAGTAGTCCTGGAGATTCCAACAATGAGCAGTTCTTC. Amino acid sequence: CASSPGDSNNEQFF. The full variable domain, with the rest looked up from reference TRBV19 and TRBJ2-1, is DGGITQSPKYLFRKEGQNVTLSCEQNLNHDAMYWYRQDPGQGLRLIYYSQIVNDFQKGDIAEGYSVSREKKESFPLTVTSAQKNPTAFYLCASSPGDSNNEQFFGPGTRLTVL.

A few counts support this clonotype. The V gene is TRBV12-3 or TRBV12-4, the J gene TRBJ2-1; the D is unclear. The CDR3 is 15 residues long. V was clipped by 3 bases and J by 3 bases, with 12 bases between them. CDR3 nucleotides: TGTGCCAGCAGTTTCAACTCTCTCATCTACAATGAGCAGTTCTTC. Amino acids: CASSFNSLIYNEQFF.

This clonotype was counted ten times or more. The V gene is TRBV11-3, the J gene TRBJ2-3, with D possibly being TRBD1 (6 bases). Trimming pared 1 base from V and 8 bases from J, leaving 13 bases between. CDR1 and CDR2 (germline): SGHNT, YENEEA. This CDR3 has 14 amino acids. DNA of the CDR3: TGTGCCAGCAGCTTAGCAGGGGCGCAGGGTACGCAGTATTTT. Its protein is CASSLAGAQGTQYF.